Each of the 30 T cell receptor beta chains below was sequenced from the same sample in a study of blood T cell repertoires in COVID-19. Sequencing used immunoSEQ multiplex PCR; TCRdb keeps in-frame clones, though not all of them. The sample contains about 100,000 clones, about 87% of which appear only once. Sequenced: peripheral blood. Receptors originate from a woman in her twenties or thirties with acute or convalescent COVID-19.

This chain joins TRBV7-2 and TRBJ1-2; 7 bases line up with TRBD1. Germline CDR1 is SGHTA and CDR2 is FQGNSA. Losses at the gene ends were 3 bases for V and 4 bases for J; bases not matched to a gene: 8. The CDR3 runs 15 residues. Written as DNA, the CDR3 is TGTGCCAGCAGCTTCCGACAGGGCCTCACCTATGGCTACACCTTC. Encoded protein: CASSFRQGLTYGYTF.

The CDR3 reads CAWSGPDYGYTF. The CDR3, as DNA: TGTGCCTGGAGTGGGCCAGACTATGGCTACACCTTC. The chain employs TRBV30 and TRBJ1-2; D is ambiguous. With 1 base removed from V and 3 bases from J, the gap between germline ends came to 6 bases. Germline CDR1 is GTSNPN and CDR2 is SVGIG (reference sequence). This CDR3 region has 12 residues.

This clone was seen just once. The V and J genes are TRBV5-6 and TRBJ2-7; D is perhaps TRBD2 (5 bases). Germline lookup yields CDR1 SGHDT and CDR2 YYEEEE. Deletions cut 4 bases from V and 3 bases from J, with 8 bases between. The CDR3 extends over 12 amino acids. The CDR3 coding sequence is TGTGCCAGCAGCGCCGGGGACTACGAGCAGTACTTC. Amino acid sequence: CASSAGDYEQYF.

The genes are TRBV6-4 and TRBJ2-3; D unresolved. Germline CDR1 MRHNA, CDR2 SNTAGT. Trimming stripped 0 bases from V and 3 bases from J, with 13 bases between. The CDR3 loop spans 16 amino acids. In DNA, the CDR3 is TGTGCCAGCAGTGACTCGCCGAGCCCGAGTACAGATACGCAGTATTTT. Residues: CASSDSPSPSTDTQYF.

The CDR3 sequence: CASSVHLAGTNTGELFF. CDR3 nucleotides: TGTGCCAGCAGCGTCCATCTAGCGGGGACCAACACCGGGGAGCTGTTTTTT. The chain uses TRBV9 and TRBJ2-2, with 9 bases matching TRBD2. Germline CDR1 is SGDLS and CDR2 is YYNGEE. The CDR3 extends over 17 amino acids. Germline trimming cut 2 bases from V and 2 bases from J; bases unmatched to any gene: 7.

V usage is TRBV4-2 and J usage is TRBJ2-5; D gene uncertain. Trimming shortened V by 0 bases and J by 0 bases, and 14 bases separated the two germline ends. Germline V gives CDR1 LGHNA, CDR2 YNFKEQ. The CDR3 totals 17 residues. CDR3 protein: CASSQDMSSRYQETQYF. CDR3 nucleotide sequence: TGTGCCAGCAGCCAAGATATGTCCAGCAGGTACCAAGAGACCCAGTACTTC.

The chain uses TRBV27 and TRBJ1-2; 11 positions match TRBD1. The CDR3 covers 13 residues. Germline CDR1 is MNHEY and CDR2 is SMNVEV (reference sequence). J lost 3 bases, V lost 8 bases, and 2 bases had no gene match. In DNA, the CDR3 is TGTGCCAGCCGGACAGGGGGCCACTATGGCTACACCTTC. It encodes CASRTGGHYGYTF.

The rearrangement uses TRBV5-1 and TRBJ1-2; perhaps TRBD1 as D (6 bases). The CDR3 length is 13 residues. Trimming pared 2 bases from V and 3 bases from J, leaving 8 bases between. CDR1 is SGHRS and CDR2 is YFSETQ in the germline V gene. This chain's CDR3 is CASSFSGDYGYTF. CDR3 sequence (DNA): TGCGCCAGCAGCTTCTCAGGGGACTATGGCTACACCTTC.

This sequence joins TRBV24-1 and TRBJ1-5, with D tentatively TRBD1 (6 bases). The CDR3 has 15 amino acids. Deletions cut 5 bases from V and 2 bases from J, with 12 bases between. Germline values: CDR1 KGHDR, CDR2 SFDVKD. DNA of the CDR3: TGTGCCACCAGTGCCCAGGGGTTGGGCAATCAGCCCCAGCATTTT. Protein sequence: CATSAQGLGNQPQHF.

A single count supports this clone. The J gene is TRBJ1-1, the V gene TRBV6-5, with 11 nucleotides matching TRBD1. Germline values: CDR1 MNHEY, CDR2 SVGAGI. V gave up 10 bases and J gave up 4 bases; unmatched junction bases: 5. The CDR3 runs 13 residues. CDR3 sequence: CANSDRGPTEAFF. DNA for the CDR3: TGTGCCAACTCGGACAGGGGGCCCACTGAAGCTTTCTTT.

The chain recombines TRBV9 with TRBJ2-3; D unresolved. This CDR3 is built from 14 residues. Germline V gene sequence: CDR1 SGDLS, CDR2 YYNGEE. The V end lost 0 bases, the J end lost 2 bases, and 7 bases lay between the germline ends. The CDR3 nucleotides are TGTGCCAGCAGCGTAGAGCTCTACACAGATACGCAGTATTTT. Amino acids: CASSVELYTDTQYF. Full variable domain (rest looked up from reference TRBV9 and TRBJ2-3): DSGVTQTPKHLITATGQRVTLRCSPRSGDLSVYWYQQSLDQGLQFLIQYYNGEERAKGNILERFSAQQFPDLHSELNLSSLELGDSALYFCASSVELYTDTQYFGPGTRLTVL.

This chain joins TRBV28 and TRBJ1-5; tentatively, D is TRBD1 (6 bases). Trimming removed 5 bases from V and 3 bases from J, with 11 bases in between. CDR3 size: 14 residues. Germline V CDR1 and CDR2: MDHEN, SYDVKM. The CDR3 is CASSLGQLNQPQHF. The DNA for the CDR3 is TGTGCCAGCAGTCTCGGACAGCTCAATCAGCCCCAGCATTTT.

CDR3 DNA sequence: TGTGCCTCCGACGCGGGGGTCGGGGATTCACCCCTCCACTTT. Encoded protein: CASDAGVGDSPLHF. This sequence joins TRBV19 and TRBJ1-6; tentative D call: TRBD1 (5 bases). V was cut by 11 bases and J by 8 bases, with 19 bases left in between. This CDR3 contains 14 residues. Germline values: CDR1 LNHDA, CDR2 SQIVND (reference sequence).

This chain uses TRBV28 with TRBJ1-5; D perhaps matches TRBD1 (6 bases). Trimming left V 6 bases short and J 4 bases short, with 13 bases between. Germline CDR1 reads MDHEN; CDR2 reads SYDVKM. The CDR3 loop spans 14 amino acids. CDR3: CASRLTGKNQPQHF. The DNA of the CDR3 is TGTGCCAGCAGACTTACAGGGAAGAATCAGCCCCAGCATTTT.

The chain is built from TRBV2 and TRBJ2-7, with 13 bases that match TRBD2. The germline gives CDR1 SNHLY, CDR2 FYNNEI. The CDR3 loop spans 17 amino acids. Trimming removed 3 bases from V and 2 bases from J; junction bases left unmatched: 7. The CDR3 spells CASSEWVGTSGTYEQYF. The CDR3 DNA reads TGTGCCAGCAGTGAGTGGGTGGGGACTAGCGGGACCTACGAGCAGTACTTC.

The chain carries TRBV6-5 and TRBJ2-7, with 11 bases identical to TRBD1. The V segment lost 4 bases and the J segment 3 bases; nucleotides outside the gene matches: 2. The CDR3 sequence is 14 residues long. Germline CDR1 MNHEY, CDR2 SVGAGI. The chain's CDR3 is CASSLGQGVYEQYF. The CDR3 DNA sequence: TGTGCCAGCAGTTTGGGACAGGGGGTCTACGAGCAGTACTTC.

The CDR3 DNA follows: TGTGCCAGCAGCCCGGCCGGGGGGCTCTATGGCTACACCTTC. It translates to CASSPAGGLYGYTF. The V call is TRBV3-1 (or the pseudogene TRBV3-2), the J call TRBJ1-2; D possibly corresponds to TRBD1 (6 bases). Trimming took off 4 bases at V and 4 bases at J, with 13 bases between the two ends. Germline CDR1 is LGHDT and CDR2 is YNNKEL (reference sequence). This CDR3 is built from 14 residues.

This clone was recorded once. The chain's CDR3 is CASSGYQETQYF. The CDR3 coding sequence is TGTGCCAGCTCAGGGTACCAAGAGACCCAGTACTTC. The rearrangement joins TRBV2 to TRBJ2-5, with D maybe TRBD1 (5 bases). Germline CDR1 SNHLY, CDR2 FYNNEI. With 8 bases removed from V and 0 bases from J, the gap between germline ends came to 7 bases. This CDR3 has 12 residues.

The genes are TRBV7-6 and TRBJ2-3, with D possibly being TRBD1 (6 bases). Germline V lookup: CDR1 SGHVS, CDR2 FNYEAQ. CDR3 length: 14 amino acids. V was clipped by 1 base and J by 4 bases, with 9 bases between them. CDR3 DNA sequence: TGTGCCAGCAGCTTAGGACAGGCCCCAGATACGCAGTATTTT. This gives the protein CASSLGQAPDTQYF.

The V gene is TRBV30, the J gene TRBJ1-1; the D is unclear. The CDR3 runs 12 residues. The germline V gene has CDR1 GTSNPN and CDR2 SVGIG (reference sequence). Trimming removed 2 bases at V and 3 bases at J, with 7 bases between. The DNA of the CDR3 is TGTGCCTGGAGTCGAGAGCACACTGAAGCTTTCTTT. Its translation is CAWSREHTEAFF.

The gene calls are TRBV4-2 and TRBJ2-4; the match to TRBD1 covers 7 bases. J was trimmed by 1 base and V by 0 bases; bases with no gene match: 6. This CDR3 comprises 17 residues. From germline, CDR1 is LGHNA and CDR2 YNFKEQ. CDR3 coding DNA: TGTGCCAGCAGCCAAGACCAGGGGGACGTGGCCAAAAACATTCAGTACTTC. Amino acid sequence: CASSQDQGDVAKNIQYF.

The chain links TRBV12-5 to TRBJ2-3; D call uncertain. There are 12 residues in the CDR3. Germline CDR1 and CDR2: LGHNT and FRNRAP. Deletions cut 4 bases from V and 0 bases from J, with 2 bases between. CDR3 in DNA: TGTGCTAGTGGTTCTAGCACAGATACGCAGTATTTT. Protein: CASGSSTDTQYF. The full variable domain, rest sourced from reference TRBV12-5 and TRBJ2-3, is DARVTQTPRHKVTEMGQEVTMRCQPILGHNTVFWYRQTMMQGLELLAYFRNRAPLDDSGMPKDRFSAEMPDATLATLKIQPSEPRDSAVYFCASGSSTDTQYFGPGTRLTVL.

V is TRBV29-1 and J is TRBJ2-7; the match to TRBD2 covers 8 bases. J lost 0 bases, V lost 2 bases, and 6 bases had no gene match. This CDR3 region has 15 residues. Germline CDR1 reads SQVTM; CDR2 reads ANQGSEA. The CDR3 region has the DNA TGCAGCGTTGAAAGGGGCGCGGGAGGCTCCTACGAGCAGTACTTC. The encoded protein is CSVERGAGGSYEQYF.

This chain connects TRBV18 to TRBJ2-2; D might be TRBD2 (6 bases). Trimming shortened V by 6 bases and J by 1 base, and 12 bases separated the two germline ends. The CDR3 covers 15 residues. The germline V gene has CDR1 KGHSH and CDR2 LQKENI. CDR3 sequence: CASSPRDLNTGELFF. CDR3 in DNA: TGTGCCAGCTCTCCCCGGGACTTGAACACCGGGGAGCTGTTTTTT.

The chain has TRBV11-3 and TRBJ2-7; TRBD1 matches 9 bases. The CDR3 runs to 15 residues. V lost 5 bases and J lost 3; bases outside the gene matches: 8. Looked up from germline, CDR1 is SGHNT and CDR2 is YENEEA. As DNA, the CDR3 is TGTGCCAGCAGCGCCCGGGGACAGGGCGTCTACGAGCAGTACTTC. Its translation is CASSARGQGVYEQYF.

The chain couples TRBV5-6 to TRBJ2-2; no clear D. Germline V CDR1 and CDR2: SGHDT, YYEEEE. The CDR3 has 14 residues. V was pared by 4 bases and J by 10 bases, with 17 bases between. The CDR3 DNA sequence: TGTGCCAGCAGCGCGTGGGCAGGAATTTTGGAGCTGTTTTTT. Translating it yields CASSAWAGILELFF.

The V and J genes are TRBV5-1 and TRBJ2-3, with a tentative D call TRBD1 (5 bases). This CDR3 has 14 residues. CDR1 and CDR2 (germline): SGHRS, YFSETQ. Trimming took off 2 bases at V and 2 bases at J, with 9 bases between the two ends. Here the CDR3 reads CASSFQGNTDTQYF. The CDR3 DNA reads TGCGCCAGCAGCTTTCAGGGAAACACAGATACGCAGTATTTT.

The chain is built from TRBV18 and TRBJ1-5, with D possibly matching TRBD1 (5 bases). The V gene's germline CDR1 is KGHSH and CDR2 LQKENI. The CDR3 length is 15 residues. Trimming removed 9 bases from V and 6 bases from J, with 21 bases in between. The CDR3: CARLRIREVSQPQHF. DNA for the CDR3: TGTGCCAGGCTAAGGATCAGGGAGGTCAGTCAGCCCCAGCATTTT.

V is TRBV18 and J is TRBJ1-2; no definite D call. Trimming took 6 bases from V and 7 from J, leaving 12 bases between them. The germline V gene encodes CDR1 KGHSH and CDR2 LQKENI. The CDR3 runs 12 residues. This CDR3 reads CASSPGLGGYTF. The CDR3 DNA reads TGTGCCAGCTCGCCTGGACTTGGTGGCTACACCTTC.

This chain connects TRBV2 to TRBJ1-5; no clear D gene. There are 14 residues in the CDR3. Germline CDR1 is SNHLY and CDR2 is FYNNEI. Trimming took 7 bases from V and 3 from J, leaving 13 bases between them. Written as DNA, the CDR3 is TGTGCCAGCACATTCAGTGTCCTCAATCAGCCCCAGCATTTT. Its protein is CASTFSVLNQPQHF.